The present TCR beta chain was sequenced within a study of CD8 T cells in Susac syndrome. Points from the study as a whole: The CD4+ T cell repertoires in Susac syndrome did not show any clonal expansion.

Reverse transcription of about 0.5 to 1 ug RNA was carried out with random hexamers. One entry per CDR3 protein results from TCRdb running MiXCR on the immunoSEQ multiplex PCR reads. The sample lists hundreds of thousands of distinct CDR3 sequences; approximately 94% were seen once. This clonotype was seen a single time. Its antigen is still unknown. From blood CD8+ and CD4+ T cells, the TCR beta chain was sequenced. V gave up 6 bases and J gave up 0 bases, with 9 bases separating them. CDR1 MNHEY and CDR2 SVGEGT come from the germline V gene. The CDR3 is 13 amino acids. The chain combines TRBV6-2 or TRBV6-3 with TRBJ2-7, with D uncertain. This receptor was obtained from a human donor with Susac syndrome. The sequenced sample consisted of CD4+ T cells from PBMCs. In DNA form, the CDR3 reads TGTGCCAGCAGGAACTCCCTCTCCTACGAGCAGTACTTC. It translates to CASRNSLSYEQYF.